Each of the 4 T cell receptor beta chains below was sequenced from the same sample in a study of neurological immune-mediated disorders (dated by TCRdb to about 2019). Library method: 5' RACE. TCRdb records Illumina HiSeq 2500 as the sequencer. TCRdb handled the public reads itself, with Q25 trimming in fastp and clone calling in MiXCR, and kept productive beta chains. Rows with one shared CDR3 protein collapse into an entry with the most common genes and DNA. Here the sample has some 80,000 distinct CDR3 sequences; about 5% occur a single time. The ten largest clones take up 7.9% of the sample. What this sample's time point label stands for: longitudinal time-point 2. What was sequenced was PBMCs. The source is a woman in her fifties or sixties with multiple sclerosis.

This clonotype appeared many times. This chain connects TRBV27 to TRBJ1-1; D gene unclear. The CDR3 is 14 amino acids. Between the trimmed V and J ends, which lost 3 bases and 1 base, there was a span of 9 bases. Germline CDR1 reads MNHEY; CDR2 reads SMNVEV (reference sequence). In nucleotides, the CDR3 is TGTGCCAGCAGTTTTGCGGTTCCGAACACTGAAGCTTTCTTT. Protein sequence: CASSFAVPNTEAFF.

The gene calls are TRBV6-6 and TRBJ1-1, with D unresolved. Trimming cost V 6 bases and J 1 base, with 15 bases left between them. Germline CDR1 and CDR2: MNHNY and SVGAGI (reference sequence). The CDR3 spans 15 residues. CDR3 amino acids: CASRPTPGKNTEAFF. CDR3 nucleotides: TGTGCCAGCAGGCCCACCCCTGGCAAGAACACTGAAGCTTTCTTT.

This clonotype came up many times. The V call is TRBV7-8, the J call TRBJ2-7; the match to TRBD1 covers 11 bases. The CDR3 contains 15 residues. CDR1 and CDR2 from the germline V gene are SGHVS and FQNEAQ. V shed 4 bases and J 5 bases; nucleotides not matched to a gene: 7. The CDR3 sequence is CASSSGQGARNEQYF. CDR3 in DNA: TGTGCCAGCAGCTCCGGACAGGGGGCTAGGAACGAGCAGTACTTC.

This clonotype was observed many times. The rearrangement links TRBV7-2 to TRBJ2-7, with 7 bases aligning to TRBD1. After removal of 7 bases from V and 2 bases from J, the junction contained 5 bases not matched to a gene. This CDR3 comprises 13 residues. Germline CDR1 and CDR2: SGHTA and FQGNSA. CDR3: CASTRTGTYEQYF. The CDR3, as DNA: TGTGCCAGCACCCGGACAGGCACCTACGAGCAGTACTTC.